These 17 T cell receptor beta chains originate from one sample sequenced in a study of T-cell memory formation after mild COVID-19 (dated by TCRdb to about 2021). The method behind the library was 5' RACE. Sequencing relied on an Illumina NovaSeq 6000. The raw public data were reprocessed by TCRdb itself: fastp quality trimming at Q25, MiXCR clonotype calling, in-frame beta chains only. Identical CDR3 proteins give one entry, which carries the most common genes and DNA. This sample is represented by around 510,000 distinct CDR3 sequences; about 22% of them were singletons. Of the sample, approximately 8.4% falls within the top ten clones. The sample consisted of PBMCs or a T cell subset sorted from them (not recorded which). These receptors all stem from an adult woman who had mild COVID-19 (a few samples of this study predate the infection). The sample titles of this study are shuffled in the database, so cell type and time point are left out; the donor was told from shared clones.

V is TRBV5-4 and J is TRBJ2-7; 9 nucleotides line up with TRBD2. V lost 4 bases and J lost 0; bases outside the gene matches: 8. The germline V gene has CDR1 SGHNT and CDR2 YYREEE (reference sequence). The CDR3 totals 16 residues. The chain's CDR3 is CASSHRLAASSYEQYF. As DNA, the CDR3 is TGTGCCAGCAGCCACCGACTAGCGGCGAGCTCCTACGAGCAGTACTTC. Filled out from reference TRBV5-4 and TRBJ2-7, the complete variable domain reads ETGVTQSPTHLIKTRGQQVTLRCSSQSGHNTVSWYQQALGQGPQFIFQYYREEENGRGNFPPRFSGLQFPNYSSELNVNALELDDSALYLCASSHRLAASSYEQYFGPGTRLTVT.

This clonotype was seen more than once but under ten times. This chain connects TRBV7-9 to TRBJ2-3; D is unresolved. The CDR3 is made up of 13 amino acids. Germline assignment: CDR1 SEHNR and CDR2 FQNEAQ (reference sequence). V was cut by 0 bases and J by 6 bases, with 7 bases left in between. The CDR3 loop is CASSLAEWDTQYF. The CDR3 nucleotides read TGTGCCAGCAGCTTAGCGGAGTGGGATACGCAGTATTTT. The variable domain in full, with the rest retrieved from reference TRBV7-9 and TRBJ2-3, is DTGVSQNPRHKITKRGQNVTFRCDPISEHNRLYWYRQTLGQGPEFLTYFQNEAQLEKSRLLSDRFSAERPKGSFSTLEIQRTEQGDSAMYLCASSLAEWDTQYFGPGTRLTVL.

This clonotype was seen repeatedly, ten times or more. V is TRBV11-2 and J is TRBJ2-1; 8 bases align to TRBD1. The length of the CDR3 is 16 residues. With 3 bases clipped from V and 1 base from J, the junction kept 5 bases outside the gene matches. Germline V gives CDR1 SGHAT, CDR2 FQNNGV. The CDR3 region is CASSFGDRGSYNEQFF. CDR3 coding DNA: TGTGCCAGCAGCTTTGGTGACAGGGGATCCTACAATGAGCAGTTCTTC.

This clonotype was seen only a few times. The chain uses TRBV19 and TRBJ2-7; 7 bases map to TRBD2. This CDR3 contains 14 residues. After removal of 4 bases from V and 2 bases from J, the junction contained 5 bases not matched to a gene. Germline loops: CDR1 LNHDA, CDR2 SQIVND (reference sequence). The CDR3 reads CASSKVGGTYEQYF. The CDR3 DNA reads TGTGCCAGTAGTAAGGTGGGAGGGACCTACGAGCAGTACTTC.

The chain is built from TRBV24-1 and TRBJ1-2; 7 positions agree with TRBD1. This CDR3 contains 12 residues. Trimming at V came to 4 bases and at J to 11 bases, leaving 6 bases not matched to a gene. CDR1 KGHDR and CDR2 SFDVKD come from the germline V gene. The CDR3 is CATSDADRAYTF. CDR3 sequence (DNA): TGTGCCACCAGTGACGCCGACAGGGCATACACCTTC.

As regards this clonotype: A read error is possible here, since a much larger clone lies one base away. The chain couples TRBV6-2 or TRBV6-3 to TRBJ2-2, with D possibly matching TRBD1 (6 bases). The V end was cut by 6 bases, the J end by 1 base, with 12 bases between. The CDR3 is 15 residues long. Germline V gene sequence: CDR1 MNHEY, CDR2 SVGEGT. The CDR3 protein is CASRPWGQNTGELFF. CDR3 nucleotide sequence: TGTGCCAGCAGACCATGGGGACAGAACACCGGGGAGCTGTTTTTT.

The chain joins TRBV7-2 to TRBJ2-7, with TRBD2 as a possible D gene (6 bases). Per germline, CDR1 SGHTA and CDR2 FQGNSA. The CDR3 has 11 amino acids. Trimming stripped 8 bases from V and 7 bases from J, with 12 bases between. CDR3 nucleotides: TGTGCCAGCCAAGGAGCGGGTGAGCAGTACTTC. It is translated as CASQGAGEQYF.

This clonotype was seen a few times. CDR3 loop: CASSPPWSDYGYTF. Here the CDR3 DNA reads TGTGCCAGCAGCCCCCCCTGGAGTGACTATGGCTACACCTTC. The V gene is TRBV12-3 or TRBV12-4, the J gene TRBJ1-2; D remains ambiguous. The CDR3 runs 14 residues. Trimming left V 6 bases short and J 3 bases short, with 14 bases between.

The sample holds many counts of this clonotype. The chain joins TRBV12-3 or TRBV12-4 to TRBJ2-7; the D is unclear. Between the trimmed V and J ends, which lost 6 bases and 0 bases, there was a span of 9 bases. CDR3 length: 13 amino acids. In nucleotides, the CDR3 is TGTGCCAGCAGGGACCATAGCTCCTACGAGCAGTACTTC. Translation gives CASRDHSSYEQYF.

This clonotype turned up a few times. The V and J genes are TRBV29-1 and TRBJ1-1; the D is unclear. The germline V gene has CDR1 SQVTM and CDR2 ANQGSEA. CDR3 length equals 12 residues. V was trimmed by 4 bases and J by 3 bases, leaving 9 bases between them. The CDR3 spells CSVVGYDTEAFF. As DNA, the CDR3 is TGCAGCGTTGTGGGTTATGACACTGAAGCTTTCTTT.

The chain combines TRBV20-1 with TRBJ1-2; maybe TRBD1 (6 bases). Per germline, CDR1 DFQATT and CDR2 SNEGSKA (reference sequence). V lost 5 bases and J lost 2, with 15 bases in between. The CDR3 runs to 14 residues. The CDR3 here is CSASSRTVNYGYTF. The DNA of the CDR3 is TGCAGTGCTTCCTCCCGGACAGTGAACTATGGCTACACCTTC.

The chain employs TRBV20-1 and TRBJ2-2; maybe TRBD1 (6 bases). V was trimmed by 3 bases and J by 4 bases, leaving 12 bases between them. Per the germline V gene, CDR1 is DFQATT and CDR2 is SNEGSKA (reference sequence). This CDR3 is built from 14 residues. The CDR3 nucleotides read TGCAGTGCTAGTTACAGGGCGCCCACCGGGGAGCTGTTTTTT. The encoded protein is CSASYRAPTGELFF.

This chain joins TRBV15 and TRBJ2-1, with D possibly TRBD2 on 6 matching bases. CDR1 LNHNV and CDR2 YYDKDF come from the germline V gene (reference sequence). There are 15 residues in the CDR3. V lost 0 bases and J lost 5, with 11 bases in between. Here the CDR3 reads CATSRERGRNNEQFF. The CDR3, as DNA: TGTGCCACCAGCAGAGAGCGGGGTCGGAACAATGAGCAGTTCTTC.

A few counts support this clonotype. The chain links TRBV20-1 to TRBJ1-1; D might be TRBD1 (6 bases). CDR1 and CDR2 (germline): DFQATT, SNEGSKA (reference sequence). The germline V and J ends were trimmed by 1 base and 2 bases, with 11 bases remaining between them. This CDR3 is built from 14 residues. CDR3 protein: CSARVPGANTEAFF. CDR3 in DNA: TGCAGTGCTAGAGTTCCAGGGGCAAACACTGAAGCTTTCTTT.

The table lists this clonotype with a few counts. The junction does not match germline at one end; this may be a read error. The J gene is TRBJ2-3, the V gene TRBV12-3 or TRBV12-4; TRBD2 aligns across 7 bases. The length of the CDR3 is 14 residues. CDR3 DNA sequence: TGTGCCAGCAGTCTAGCGGAGAGCACAGATACGCAGTATTTT. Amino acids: CASSLAESTDTQYF.

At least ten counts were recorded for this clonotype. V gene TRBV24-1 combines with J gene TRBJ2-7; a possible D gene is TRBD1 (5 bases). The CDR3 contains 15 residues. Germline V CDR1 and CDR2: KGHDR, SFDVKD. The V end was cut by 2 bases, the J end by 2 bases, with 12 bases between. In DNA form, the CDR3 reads TGTGCCACCAGTGATTCGAGGACATTGACCTACGAGCAGTACTTC. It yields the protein CATSDSRTLTYEQYF.

The CDR3 nucleotides read TGTGCCAGCAGCCACAGGACAGGTTTTGGTGAAGCTTTCTTT. As protein: CASSHRTGFGEAFF. The chain carries TRBV3-1 and TRBJ1-1; 7 nucleotides match TRBD1. V was pared by 3 bases and J by 7 bases, with 8 bases of the junction left unmatched. Germline V gene data show CDR1 as LGHDT and CDR2 as YNNKEL (reference sequence). This CDR3 has 14 residues.